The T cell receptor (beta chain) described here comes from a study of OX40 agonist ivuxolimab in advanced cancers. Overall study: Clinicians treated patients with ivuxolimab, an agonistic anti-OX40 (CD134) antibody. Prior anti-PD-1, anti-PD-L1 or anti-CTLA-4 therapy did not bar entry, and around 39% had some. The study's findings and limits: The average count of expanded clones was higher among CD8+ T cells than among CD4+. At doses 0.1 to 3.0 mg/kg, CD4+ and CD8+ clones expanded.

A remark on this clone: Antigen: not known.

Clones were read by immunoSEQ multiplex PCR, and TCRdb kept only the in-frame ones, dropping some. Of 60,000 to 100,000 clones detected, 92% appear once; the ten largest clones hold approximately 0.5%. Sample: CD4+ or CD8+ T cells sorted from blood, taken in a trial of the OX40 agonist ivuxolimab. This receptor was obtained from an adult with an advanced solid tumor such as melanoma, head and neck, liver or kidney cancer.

The CDR3 loop is CASSQDPSGSNQPQHF. The CDR3 DNA is TGTGCCAGCAGCCAAGATCCGAGCGGTAGCAATCAGCCCCAGCATTTT. The chain is built from TRBV4-2 and TRBJ1-5; D not resolved. CDR1 and CDR2 (germline): LGHNA, YNFKEQ. V lost 0 bases and J lost 0, with 9 bases in between. This CDR3 is 16 amino acids long.